These T cell receptor beta chains were read from a single sample in a study of identical twins. Each CDR3 protein gets one entry after TCRdb re-called the 5' RACE reads with MiXCR. Here the sample spans roughly 1,500,000 distinct CDR3 sequences, under 35% being singletons. The sample taken for sequencing was cord blood. These TCRs come from a newborn girl in good health. The CDR3 runs from the conserved cysteine through the conserved F or W. The D gene is left open where the match is weak. Size values are once, few and many counts, or a class for expanded clones, and some rows have none.

V gene: TRBV5-4
D gene: TRBD1
J gene: TRBJ2-5
clone size: NA
CDR3 DNA: TGTGCCAGCAGCTTGGGGATAAGGGACAGAGAAGAGACCCAGTACTTC
CDR3 protein: CASSLGIRDREETQYF

V gene: TRBV7-2
D gene: TRBD1
J gene: TRBJ1-4
clone size: NA
CDR3 DNA: TGTGCCAGCAGCTTAGGATGGACAGGGGGCGTAGGGGAAAAACTGTTTTTT
CDR3 protein: CASSLGWTGGVGEKLFF

V gene: TRBV27
D gene: NA
J gene: TRBJ2-5
clone size: many
CDR3 DNA: TGTGCCAGCAGTCCTAGACGGGGGCAAGAGACCCAGTACTTC
CDR3 protein: CASSPRRGQETQYF

V gene: TRBV5-1
D gene: NA
J gene: TRBJ2-3
clone size: NA
CDR3 DNA: TGCGTCAGCAGCTTGGCCGAGCTCACAGATACGCAGTATTTT
CDR3 protein: CVSSLAELTDTQYF

V gene: TRBV3-1
D gene: NA
J gene: TRBJ2-7
clone size: few
CDR3 DNA: TGTGCCAGCAGCCAAAATTCCCTGTACGAGCAGTACTTC
CDR3 protein: CASSQNSLYEQYF

V gene: TRBV2
D gene: TRBD2
J gene: TRBJ2-3
clone size: NA
CDR3 DNA: TGTGCCAGCCCCCCCGCGCAGGGTAGCGGGAGCACAGATACGCAGTATTTT
CDR3 protein: CASPPAQGSGSTDTQYF

V gene: TRBV20-1
D gene: NA
J gene: TRBJ2-5
clone size: NA
CDR3 DNA: TGCAGTGCCCAGGGGAGAGAGACCCAGTACTTC
CDR3 protein: CSAQGRETQYF

V gene: TRBV28
D gene: TRBD1
J gene: TRBJ1-5
clone size: NA
CDR3 DNA: TGTGCCAGCAGGACGGGACAGTCCAATCAGCCCCAGCATTTT
CDR3 protein: CASRTGQSNQPQHF

V gene: TRBV14
D gene: NA
J gene: TRBJ1-4
clone size: many
CDR3 DNA: TGTGCCAGCAGCCAATTCCGGGAAAAACTGTTTTTT
CDR3 protein: CASSQFREKLFF

V gene: TRBV29-1
D gene: TRBD1
J gene: TRBJ1-2
clone size: NA
CDR3 DNA: TGCAGCGTTTCCGACAGGGGTAGCTATGGCTACACCTTC
CDR3 protein: CSVSDRGSYGYTF

V gene: TRBV4-2
D gene: TRBD2
J gene: TRBJ2-3
clone size: many
CDR3 DNA: TGTGCCAGCAGCCAAGAGACTAGCGGTACGGATACGCAGTATTTT
CDR3 protein: CASSQETSGTDTQYF

V gene: TRBV20-1
D gene: TRBD1
J gene: TRBJ2-7
clone size: NA
CDR3 DNA: TGCAGTGCTCCAGAGGGGGTTATAGGGGGCCCTCCCTACGAGCAGTACTTC
CDR3 protein: CSAPEGVIGGPPYEQYF

V gene: TRBV5-1
D gene: NA
J gene: TRBJ1-6
clone size: NA
CDR3 DNA: TGCGCCAGCAGCTTGTTACCAGGTCAGGGAAAGTCACCCCTCCACTTT
CDR3 protein: CASSLLPGQGKSPLHF

V gene: TRBV5-6
D gene: NA
J gene: TRBJ1-2
clone size: NA
CDR3 DNA: TGTGCCAGCAGCTTGGAGAGAGGGCCAGTCTACTATGGCTACACCTTC
CDR3 protein: CASSLERGPVYYGYTF

V gene: TRBV25-1
D gene: NA
J gene: TRBJ2-3
clone size: few
CDR3 DNA: TGTGCCAGCAGTGAATTCGGGGTGAGCACAGATACGCAGTATTTT
CDR3 protein: CASSEFGVSTDTQYF

V gene: TRBV27
D gene: NA
J gene: TRBJ1-2
clone size: NA
CDR3 DNA: TGTGCCAGCAGTTCCAACAGGGATAACTATGGCTACACCTTC
CDR3 protein: CASSSNRDNYGYTF

V gene: TRBV7-7
D gene: TRBD1
J gene: TRBJ2-1
clone size: many
CDR3 DNA: TGTGCTAGCAGCTTAGACAGGGCTGGGTACAATGAGCAGTTCTTC
CDR3 protein: CASSLDRAGYNEQFF

V gene: TRBV5-6
D gene: NA
J gene: TRBJ1-6
clone size: NA
CDR3 DNA: TGTGCCAGCAGCCGGGAATCAAGGGGTAATTCACCCCTCCACTTT
CDR3 protein: CASSRESRGNSPLHF

V gene: TRBV2
D gene: NA
J gene: TRBJ2-2
clone size: few
CDR3 DNA: TGTGCCAGCGGGGTAGGGTCCGGGGAGCTGTTTTTT
CDR3 protein: CASGVGSGELFF

V gene: TRBV25-1
D gene: TRBD1
J gene: TRBJ1-5
clone size: NA
CDR3 DNA: TGTGCCAGCAGTGATCCCCGAGACAGGGGGCGTCGACCCCAGCATTTT
CDR3 protein: CASSDPRDRGRRPQHF

V gene: TRBV4-1
D gene: TRBD2
J gene: TRBJ2-4
clone size: few
CDR3 DNA: TGCGCCAGCAGCCAAGGGGCGGGACTAGCGGAAAACATTCAGTACTTC
CDR3 protein: CASSQGAGLAENIQYF

V gene: TRBV9
D gene: TRBD1
J gene: TRBJ2-3
clone size: NA
CDR3 DNA: TGTGCCAGCAGCGTTCCGGGACAGCACACAGATACGCAGTATTTT
CDR3 protein: CASSVPGQHTDTQYF

V gene: TRBV7-9
D gene: NA
J gene: TRBJ2-5
clone size: NA
CDR3 DNA: TGTGCCAGCAGCTTCCGAGGTACTATACTCCAAGAGACCCAGTACTTC
CDR3 protein: CASSFRGTILQETQYF

V gene: TRBV6-2/TRBV6-3
D gene: TRBD2
J gene: TRBJ2-1
clone size: many
CDR3 DNA: TGTGCCAGCAGTCGGGCGGGGGATTACAATGAGCAGTTCTTC
CDR3 protein: CASSRAGDYNEQFF

V gene: TRBV6-2/TRBV6-3
D gene: NA
J gene: TRBJ2-7
clone size: NA
CDR3 DNA: TGTGCCAGCAGTAGCATATTAAACAGGGTCGACTCCTACAATGAGCAGTACTTC
CDR3 protein: CASSSILNRVDSYNEQYF

V gene: TRBV27
D gene: TRBD2
J gene: TRBJ2-1
clone size: few
CDR3 DNA: TGTGCCAGCAGTTCCATAGGAGCGGGAGGCAGCTCCTACAATGAGCAGTTCTTC
CDR3 protein: CASSSIGAGGSSYNEQFF

V gene: TRBV7-2
D gene: TRBD2
J gene: TRBJ2-1
clone size: few
CDR3 DNA: TGTGCCAGCAGCTCGCCTAGCGGGGTTAGCTCCTACAATGAGCAGTTCTTC
CDR3 protein: CASSSPSGVSSYNEQFF